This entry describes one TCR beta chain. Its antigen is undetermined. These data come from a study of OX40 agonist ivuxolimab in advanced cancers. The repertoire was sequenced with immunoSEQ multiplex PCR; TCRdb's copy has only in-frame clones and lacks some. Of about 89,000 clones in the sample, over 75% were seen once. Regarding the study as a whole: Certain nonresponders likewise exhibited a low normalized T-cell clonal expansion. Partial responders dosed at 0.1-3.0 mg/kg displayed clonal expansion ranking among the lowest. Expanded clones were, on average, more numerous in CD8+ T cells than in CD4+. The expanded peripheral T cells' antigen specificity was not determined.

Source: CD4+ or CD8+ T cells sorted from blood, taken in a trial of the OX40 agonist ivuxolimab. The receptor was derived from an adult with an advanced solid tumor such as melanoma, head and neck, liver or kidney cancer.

The CDR3 DNA reads TGTGCCAGTATAAGCTTAACTGAAGCTTTCTTT. This codes for CASISLTEAFF. V is TRBV19 and J is TRBJ1-1; D unclear. Germline CDR1 is LNHDA and CDR2 is SQIVND (reference sequence). CDR3 length: 11 residues. V dropped 7 bases and J dropped 5 bases, with 8 bases sitting between them.